A single sample is the source of the 10 T cell receptor beta chains below, sequenced in a study of regulatory T cells in long-lasting Graves disease (dated by TCRdb to the early 2020s). Libraries were prepared through multiplex PCR. The instrument was an Illumina HiSeq 4000. CDR3 regions were amplified by Arm-PCR with iRepertoire HTBI primers to construct TCR beta libraries. TCRdb cleaned the public reads at Q25 with fastp, built clones with MiXCR and kept in-frame beta chains. Every CDR3 protein is listed once, alongside the most common genes and DNA of its rows. The sample contains fewer than 450,000 distinct CDR3 sequences, about 20% of them found a single time. Around 21% of the sample rests with the top ten. Read against the paper, the sample's time point label means: persistent/refractory GD, antithyroid drugs over 5 years with positive TRAb. RNA was extracted from PBMCs in TRIzol for both TCR sequencing and RNA sequencing.

The sample consisted of peripheral blood mononuclear cells (PBMCs), taken when the disease was refractory, from a patient treated with antithyroid drugs. The receptors shown here come from a female donor with Graves disease.

Note on this clonotype: This may come from a read error, since a much larger clone is one base off. The chain carries TRBV11-2 and TRBJ1-4; TRBD1 might be the D (5 bases). Germline CDR1 SGHAT, CDR2 FQNNGV. This CDR3 is built from 16 residues. The CDR3 bases are TGTGCCAGCACCCTCCCCGTGGGGCAGACTAATGGAAAACTGTTTTTT. Residues: CASTLPVGQTNGKLFF.

This clonotype was found many times. The chain is built from TRBV10-3 and TRBJ1-2; unclear D gene. Trimming stripped 9 bases from V and 4 bases from J, with 12 bases between. The CDR3 spans 12 residues. Germline CDR1 reads ENHRY; CDR2 reads SYGVKD. CDR3 nucleotides: TGTGCCATTACCACTGACACCTATGGCTACACCTTC. Its protein is CAITTDTYGYTF.

This clonotype was seen at least ten times. The rearrangement links TRBV10-2 to TRBJ2-7; D gene ambiguous. Germline V gene data show CDR1 as WSHSY and CDR2 as SAAADI. Trimming stripped 0 bases from V and 7 bases from J, with 13 bases between. This CDR3 has 14 residues. The CDR3 loop is CASSESAATSEQYF. CDR3 sequence (DNA): TGCGCCAGCAGTGAGTCCGCGGCAACCAGTGAGCAGTACTTC.

This clonotype has a handful of counts. The chain is built from TRBV6-2 or TRBV6-3 and TRBJ2-5; D is ambiguous. In germline, CDR1 is MNHEY, CDR2 SVGEGT. This CDR3 has 14 amino acids. Trimming shortened V by 2 bases and J by 1 base, and 8 bases separated the two germline ends. CDR3 nucleotides: TGTGCCAGCAGTTACCGACACTTCCAAGAGACCCAGTACTTC. As protein: CASSYRHFQETQYF.

This clonotype was recorded many times. The chain uses TRBV20-1 and TRBJ2-5, with D perhaps matching TRBD1 (7 bases). The CDR3 extends over 12 amino acids. Germline assignment: CDR1 DFQATT and CDR2 SNEGSKA (reference sequence). CDR3 DNA sequence: TGCAGCGCTCAGGGGGGACAAGAGACCCAGTACTTC. It yields the protein CSAQGGQETQYF.

Many counts were recorded for this clonotype. The V and J genes are TRBV12-3 or TRBV12-4 and TRBJ1-2, with a weak D call TRBD1 (5 bases). Trimming took off 7 bases at V and 8 bases at J, with 17 bases between the two ends. The CDR3 is 13 amino acids. CDR3 region: CASTLLEGTGYTF. In DNA form, the CDR3 reads TGTGCCAGCACCCTGTTGGAGGGGACGGGCTACACCTTC.

With respect to this clonotype: Possible read error: a much larger clone is one base away. Because the CDR3 is missing its conserved closing phenylalanine or tryptophan, this is likely a read error. The chain carries TRBV12-3 or TRBV12-4 and TRBJ1-1; D gene uncertain. The V and J ends lost 10 bases and 5 bases respectively, with 11 bases between them. This CDR3 contains 11 residues. The CDR3 nucleotides read TGTGCCACTCAGGCAGGAACTGAAGCTTTCCTT. It translates to CATQAGTEAFL.

This clonotype was seen at least ten times. V is TRBV11-2 and J is TRBJ1-4, with 10 bases aligning to TRBD1. Germline assignment: CDR1 SGHAT and CDR2 FQNNGV. The V gene end was trimmed by 5 bases and the J gene end by 7 bases; junction bases not matched to a gene: 7. The CDR3 spans 15 residues. CDR3 region: CASSPAGQGGEKLFF. In DNA form, the CDR3 reads TGTGCCAGCAGCCCTGCCGGACAGGGGGGTGAAAAACTGTTTTTT.

The CDR3 DNA follows: TGCGCCAGCAGCTCCACTACAGGGGGCTGGGGCACTGAAGCTTTCTTT. This codes for CASSSTTGGWGTEAFF. The V and J genes are TRBV5-1 and TRBJ1-1; TRBD1 aligns across 9 bases. Germline CDR1 SGHRS, CDR2 YFSETQ. Trimming at V came to 3 bases and at J to 4 bases, leaving 10 bases not matched to a gene. CDR3 length: 16 residues.

The chain has TRBV28 and TRBJ2-2; maybe TRBD1 (5 bases). This CDR3 has 11 residues. Germline V gene sequence: CDR1 MDHEN, CDR2 SYDVKM. Deletions cut 7 bases from V and 16 bases from J, with 16 bases between. The CDR3 DNA reads TGTGCCAGCACAAAGACAGATCGGAAGTTTTTT. Its translation: CASTKTDRKFF.